These T cell receptor beta chains were read from a single sample in a study of OX40 agonist ivuxolimab in advanced cancers. The table came from immunoSEQ multiplex PCR; TCRdb's copy has only in-frame clones and leaves some out. The repertoire consists of more than 60,000 clones, with 85% to 90% occurring once and the leading ten covering roughly 0.62%. The material sequenced was CD4+ or CD8+ T cells sorted from blood, taken in a trial of the OX40 agonist ivuxolimab. These receptors were obtained from an adult with an advanced solid tumor such as melanoma, head and neck, liver or kidney cancer. Both conserved end residues are part of each CDR3.

V,CDR3
TRBV19,CASRRTDSYEQYF
TRBV2,CASLRGSNEKLFF
TRBV5-1,CASSLALAGGNEQFF
TRBV10-3,CAISPLAGGNTDTQYF
TRBV7-2,CASSLRVLNTEAFF
TRBV7-2,CASTLGASRFADTQYF
TRBV30,CAWSVRGNTIYF
TRBV7-2,CASSLAGQGYGYTF
TRBV20-1,CSAPGQSEQYF
TRBV7-2,CASSLGHVRRQYF
TRBV11-2,CASSELGQGAAFF
TRBV10-3,CAVTGSSYEQYF
TRBV19,CASSSLAGGNNEQFF
TRBV11-2,CASSPHTDTQYF
TRBV4-3,CASSQDVTYEQYF
TRBV30,CAWGPKQNYGNTIYF
TRBV7-8,CASSDQRGTSGFHEQFF
TRBV7-2,CASSLGGGKNNEQFF
TRBV4-3,CASSQDRAGGQPQHF
TRBV6-6,CASTPSGGGSYEQYF
TRBV10-3,CAISAVGSSSGANVLTF
TRBV7-6,CASSLEGHDTDTQYF
TRBV7-9,CASRSGDETQYF
TRBV6-5,CASSRGRTNYGYTF
TRBV6-6,CASSQTAGQGYIQYF
TRBV7-8,CASSQRSGPYNEQFF
TRBV30,CAWSVALEQYF
TRBV9,CASSVEAAYGYTF